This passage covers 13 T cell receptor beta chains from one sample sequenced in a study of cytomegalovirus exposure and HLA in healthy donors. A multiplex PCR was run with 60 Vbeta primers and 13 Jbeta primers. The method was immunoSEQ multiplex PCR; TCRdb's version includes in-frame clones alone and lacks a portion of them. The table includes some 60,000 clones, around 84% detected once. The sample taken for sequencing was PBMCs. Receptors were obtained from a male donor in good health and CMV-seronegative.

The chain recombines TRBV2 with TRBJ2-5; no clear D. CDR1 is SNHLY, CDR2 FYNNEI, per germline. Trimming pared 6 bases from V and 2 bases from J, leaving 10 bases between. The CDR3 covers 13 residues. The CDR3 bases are TGTGCCAGCAGCTACTCCCGTCAAGAGACCCAGTACTTC. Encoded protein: CASSYSRQETQYF.

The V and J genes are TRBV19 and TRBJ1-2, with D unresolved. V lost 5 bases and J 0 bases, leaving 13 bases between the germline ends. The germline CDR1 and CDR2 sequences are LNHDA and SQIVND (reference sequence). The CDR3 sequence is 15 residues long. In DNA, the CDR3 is TGTGCCAGTAGTCCCGGTTGGAGCGCTAACTATGGCTACACCTTC. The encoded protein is CASSPGWSANYGYTF.

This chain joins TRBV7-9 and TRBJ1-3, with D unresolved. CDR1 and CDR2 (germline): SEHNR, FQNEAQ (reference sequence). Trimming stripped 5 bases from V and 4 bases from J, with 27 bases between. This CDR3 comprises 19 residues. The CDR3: CASSRTGINAGRVGNTIYF. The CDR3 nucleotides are TGTGCCAGCAGCCGGACGGGAATAAACGCCGGGCGGGTAGGAAACACCATATATTTT. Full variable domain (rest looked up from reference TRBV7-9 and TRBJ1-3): DTGVSQNPRHKITKRGQNVTFRCDPISEHNRLYWYRQTLGQGPEFLTYFQNEAQLEKSRLLSDRFSAERPKGSFSTLEIQRTEQGDSAMYLCASSRTGINAGRVGNTIYFGEGSWLTVV.

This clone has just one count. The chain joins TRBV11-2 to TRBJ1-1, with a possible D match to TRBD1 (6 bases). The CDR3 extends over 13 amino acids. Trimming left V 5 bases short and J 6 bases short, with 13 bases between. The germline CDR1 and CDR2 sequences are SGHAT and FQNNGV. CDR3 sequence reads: CASSLTGTAEAFF. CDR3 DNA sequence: TGTGCCAGCAGCCTTACAGGGACCGCTGAAGCTTTCTTT.

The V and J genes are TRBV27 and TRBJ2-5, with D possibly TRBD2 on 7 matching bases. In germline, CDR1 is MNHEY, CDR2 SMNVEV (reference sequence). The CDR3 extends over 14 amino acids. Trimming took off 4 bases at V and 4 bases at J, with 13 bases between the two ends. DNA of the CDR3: TGTGCCAGCAGTTGGGGGGGCCCAGGAGAGACCCAGTACTTC. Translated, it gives CASSWGGPGETQYF.

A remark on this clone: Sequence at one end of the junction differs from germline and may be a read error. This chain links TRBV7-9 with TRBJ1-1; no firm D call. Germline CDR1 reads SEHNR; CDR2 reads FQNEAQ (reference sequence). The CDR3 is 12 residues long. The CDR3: CSSSLSAYEAFF. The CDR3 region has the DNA TGTTCCAGCAGCCTGAGTGCCTATGAAGCTTTCTTT.

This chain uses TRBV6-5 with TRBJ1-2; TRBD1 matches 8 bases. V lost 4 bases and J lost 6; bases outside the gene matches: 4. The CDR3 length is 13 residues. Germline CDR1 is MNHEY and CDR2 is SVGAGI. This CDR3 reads CASSSPGQDGYTF. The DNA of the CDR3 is TGTGCCAGCAGTTCTCCGGGACAGGATGGCTACACCTTC.

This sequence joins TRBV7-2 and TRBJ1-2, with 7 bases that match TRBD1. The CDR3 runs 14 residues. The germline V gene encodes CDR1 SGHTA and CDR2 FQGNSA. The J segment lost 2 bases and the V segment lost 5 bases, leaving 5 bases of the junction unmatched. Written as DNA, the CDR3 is TGTGCCAGCAGCGTGACAGGGCTAAACTATGGCTACACCTTC. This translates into CASSVTGLNYGYTF. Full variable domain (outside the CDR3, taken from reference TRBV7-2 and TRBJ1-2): GAGVSQSPSNKVTEKGKDVELRCDPISGHTALYWYRQSLGQGLEFLIYFQGNSAPDKSGLPSDRFSAERTGGSVSTLTIQRTQQEDSAVYLCASSVTGLNYGYTFGSGTRLTVV.

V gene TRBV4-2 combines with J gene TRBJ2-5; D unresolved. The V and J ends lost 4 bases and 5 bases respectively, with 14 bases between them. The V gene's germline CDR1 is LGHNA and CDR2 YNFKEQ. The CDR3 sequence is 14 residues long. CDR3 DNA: TGTGCCAGCAGCCCAGCAGGCCCTGGGGAGACCCAGTACTTC. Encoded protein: CASSPAGPGETQYF.

The CDR3 DNA is TGCGCCTCGGGAACAGGGTCGACACGCGAGCAGTACTTC. Its translation is CASGTGSTREQYF. This rearrangement joins TRBV5-1 to TRBJ2-7; a weak D match, TRBD1 (6 bases). Germline lookup yields CDR1 SGHRS and CDR2 YFSETQ. The CDR3 is made up of 13 amino acids. V lost 10 bases to trimming and J lost 6 bases, with 20 bases between them.

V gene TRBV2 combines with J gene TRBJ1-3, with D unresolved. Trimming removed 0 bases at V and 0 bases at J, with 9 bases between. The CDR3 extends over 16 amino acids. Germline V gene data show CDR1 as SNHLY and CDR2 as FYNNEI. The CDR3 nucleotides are TGTGCCAGCAGTGAAGCGCCGAGAATCTCTGGAAACACCATATATTTT. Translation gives CASSEAPRISGNTIYF.

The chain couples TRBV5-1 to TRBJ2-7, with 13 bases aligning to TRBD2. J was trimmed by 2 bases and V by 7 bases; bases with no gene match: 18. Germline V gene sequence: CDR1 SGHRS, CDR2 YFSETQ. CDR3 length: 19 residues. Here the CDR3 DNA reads TGCGCCAGCTCCTCGGTTAAGACTAGCGGGGGGTCTCCCGCCTACGAGCAGTACTTC. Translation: CASSSVKTSGGSPAYEQYF.

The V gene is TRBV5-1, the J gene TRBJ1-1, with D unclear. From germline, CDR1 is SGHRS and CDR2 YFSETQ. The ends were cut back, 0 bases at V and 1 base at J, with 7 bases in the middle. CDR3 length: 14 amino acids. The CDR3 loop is CASSLVQKNTEAFF. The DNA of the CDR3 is TGCGCCAGCAGCTTGGTTCAGAAGAACACTGAAGCTTTCTTT.